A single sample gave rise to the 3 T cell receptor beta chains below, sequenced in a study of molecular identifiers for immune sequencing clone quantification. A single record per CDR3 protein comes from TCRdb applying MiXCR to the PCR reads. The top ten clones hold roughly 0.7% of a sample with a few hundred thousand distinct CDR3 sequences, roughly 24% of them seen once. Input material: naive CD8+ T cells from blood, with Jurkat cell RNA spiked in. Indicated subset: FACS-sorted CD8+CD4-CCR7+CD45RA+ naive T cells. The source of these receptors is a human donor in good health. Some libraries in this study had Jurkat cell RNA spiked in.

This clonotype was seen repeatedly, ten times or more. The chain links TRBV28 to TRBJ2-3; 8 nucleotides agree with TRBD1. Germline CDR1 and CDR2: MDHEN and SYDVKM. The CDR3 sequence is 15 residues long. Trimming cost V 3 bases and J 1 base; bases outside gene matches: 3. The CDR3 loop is CASSLETGGTDTQYF. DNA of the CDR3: TGTGCCAGCAGTTTGGAGACAGGGGGCACAGATACGCAGTATTTT.

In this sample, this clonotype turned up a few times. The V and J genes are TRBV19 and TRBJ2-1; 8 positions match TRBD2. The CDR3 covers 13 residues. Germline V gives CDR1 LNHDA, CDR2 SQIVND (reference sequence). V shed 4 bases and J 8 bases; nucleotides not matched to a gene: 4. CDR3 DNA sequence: TGTGCCAGTAGTAGGACTAGCATTTATGAGCAGTTCTTC. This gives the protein CASSRTSIYEQFF.

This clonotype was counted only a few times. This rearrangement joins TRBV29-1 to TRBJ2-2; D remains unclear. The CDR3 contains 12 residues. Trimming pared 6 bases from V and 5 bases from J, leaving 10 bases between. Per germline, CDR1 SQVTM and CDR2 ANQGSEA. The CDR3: CSVPIGTGELFF. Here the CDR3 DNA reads TGCAGCGTCCCGATTGGGACCGGGGAGCTGTTTTTT.